This is a list of T cell receptor beta chains from one sample in a study of CD8 T cells in ankylosing spondylitis. TCRdb re-called the 5' RACE reads with MiXCR, one entry per CDR3 protein. The data show about 130,000 distinct CDR3 sequences, with roughly 7.3% seen just once and more than 10% held by the top ten. Sequencing was carried out using blood, either unsorted or a sorted T cell fraction (not recorded which). Receptors were obtained from a male donor with ankylosing spondylitis or in good health (not recorded which). Both conserved end residues are part of each CDR3. The order of the fields is V gene, clone size, D gene, J gene, CDR3 DNA, CDR3 protein. The D gene is left open where the match is weak. For some rows the clone size is stated as once, few or many, or as a class when expanded; others skip it.

>TRBV5-1|many|-|TRBJ2-2
TGCGCCAGCAGCCAACGTATTTCTCGGGGCACCGGGGAGCTGTTTTTT
CASSQRISRGTGELFF
>TRBV10-3|many|-|TRBJ1-3
TGTGCCATCGGACTTGGGGTTCCGATGGCTGGAAACACTATATATTTT
CAIGLGVPMAGNTIYF
>TRBV5-4|-|TRBD2|TRBJ2-1
TGTGCCAGCAGCCCGAGAGCGGGAGAGCAGTTCTTC
CASSPRAGEQFF
>TRBV5-1|many|-|TRBJ1-5
TGCGCCAGCGGTCATGGGGGGCAGATGAATCAGCCCCAGCATTTT
CASGHGGQMNQPQHF
>TRBV28|many|-|TRBJ2-7
TGTGCCAGCAGTTTCGTCCTGCTTACCTACGAGCAGTACTTC
CASSFVLLTYEQYF
>TRBV27|many|-|TRBJ1-2
TGTGCCAGCAGTCCCTCGGGGAGAAGCTATGGCTACACCTTC
CASSPSGRSYGYTF
>TRBV5-1|many|-|TRBJ1-2
TGCGCCAGCAGCTTGGTTTTGGGAGATGGCTACACCTTC
CASSLVLGDGYTF
>TRBV12-3/TRBV12-4|many|TRBD2|TRBJ2-5
TGTGCCAGCAGTCTCCATGTGACTAGCGTTGGTCAAGAGACCCAGTACTTC
CASSLHVTSVGQETQYF
>TRBV20-1|many|TRBD1|TRBJ1-1
TGCAGTGCTTCAGGGGGACTTGGGAACACTGAAGCTTTCTTT
CSASGGLGNTEAFF
>TRBV27|-|TRBD1|TRBJ2-5
TGTGCCAGCAGTGCAAACAGGGGGCCGATAGGCCAAGAGACCCAGTACTTC
CASSANRGPIGQETQYF
>TRBV2|many|-|TRBJ2-7
TGTGCCAGCAGGGCACAGGGGGGGAGCTCCTACGAGCAGTACTTC
CASRAQGGSSYEQYF
>TRBV20-1|many|TRBD2|TRBJ2-1
TGCAGTGCTCCCACCACGGGACTAGGGGACAATGAGCAGTTCTTC
CSAPTTGLGDNEQFF
>TRBV5-4|-|TRBD2|TRBJ2-1
TGTGCCAGCAGCTTGGACAGCGGGACCTCCTACAATGAGCAGTTCTTC
CASSLDSGTSYNEQFF
>TRBV3-1|many|-|TRBJ1-1
TGTGCCAGCAGCCACGGTGGTCAGGGCGATGAAGCTTTCTTT
CASSHGGQGDEAFF
>TRBV29-1|many|-|TRBJ2-1
TGCAGCGTTGAGCAGGGGAAGAATGAGCAGTTCTTC
CSVEQGKNEQFF
>TRBV5-1|many|-|TRBJ2-3
TGCGCCAGCAGTCAGCGCCGGGGGAGGTACACAGATACGCAGTATTTT
CASSQRRGRYTDTQYF
>TRBV12-3/TRBV12-4|many|TRBD1|TRBJ2-3
TGTGCCAGCAGTTTAGGGACAGGGTCAGATACGCAGTATTTT
CASSLGTGSDTQYF
>TRBV10-3|many|-|TRBJ2-2
TGTGCCATCAGGGTGGGACAGAACACCGGGGAGCTGTTTTTT
CAIRVGQNTGELFF
>TRBV20-1|-|TRBD1|TRBJ1-6
TGCAGTGCTTTACCTACAGGGGGCTTAGGCGGTTCACCCCTCCACTTT
CSALPTGGLGGSPLHF
>TRBV20-1|many|-|TRBJ2-7
TGCAGTGCTAGAGTAGGTGGGGCCGCGAGGGAGCAGTACTTC
CSARVGGAAREQYF
>TRBV11-3|-|TRBD1|TRBJ2-5
TGTGCCAGCAGCACTCAGGGGGCGTCAGAGACCCAGTACTTC
CASSTQGASETQYF
>TRBV9|many|-|TRBJ2-7
TGTGCCAGCAGCGTAGAGCCAGGCTCCTACGAGCAGTACTTC
CASSVEPGSYEQYF
>TRBV5-1|many|TRBD2|TRBJ2-1
TGCGCCAGCAGCCGTGCGCTAGCGGGAGGTCCTATGGGTAATGAGCAGTTCTTC
CASSRALAGGPMGNEQFF
>TRBV20-1|many|-|TRBJ2-1
TGCAGTGCTAGCCTAGGATTGTACAATGAGCAGTTCTTC
CSASLGLYNEQFF
>TRBV4-1|-|-|TRBJ2-7
TGCGCCAGCAGCCACCCACAGGGAGTCTCCTACGAGCAGTACTTC
CASSHPQGVSYEQYF
>TRBV20-1|many|-|TRBJ2-5
TGCAGTGCGAGGGAGGCAGGGAGAGAGACCCAGTACTTC
CSAREAGRETQYF
>TRBV12-3/TRBV12-4|many|-|TRBJ2-3
TGTGCCAGCAGTTTATTAGTTACTACTAGCACAGATACGCAGTATTTT
CASSLLVTTSTDTQYF
>TRBV4-2|many|-|TRBJ2-7
TGTGCCAGCAGCCAAGACCGGAGGGCGGTAGCCTACGAGCAGTACTTC
CASSQDRRAVAYEQYF
>TRBV5-1|many|TRBD1|TRBJ2-7
TGCGCCAGTTACAACAGGGGCACCGCCTACGAGCAGTACTTC
CASYNRGTAYEQYF
>TRBV15|many|TRBD2|TRBJ2-7
TGTGCCACCAGCAGAGATTGGGATGGCGGGAGAGGGTCCTACGAGCAGTACTTC
CATSRDWDGGRGSYEQYF
>TRBV12-3/TRBV12-4|many|-|TRBJ2-2
TGTGCCAGCAGTAGCAGGGATGGCGGGGAGCTGTTTTTT
CASSSRDGGELFF
>TRBV29-1|many|-|TRBJ2-1
TGCAGCGTGAAAGCTTCGATTACAGGGACCTACAATGAGCAGTTCTTC
CSVKASITGTYNEQFF
>TRBV5-1|many|TRBD2|TRBJ2-3
TGCGCCAGCGGCAGTGGACTAGCAGGAGATACGCAGTATTTT
CASGSGLAGDTQYF
>TRBV19|many|-|TRBJ2-1
TGTGCCAGTAGTACCGGGGTTTCTTACAATGAGCAGTTCTTC
CASSTGVSYNEQFF
>TRBV6-1|many|TRBD2|TRBJ2-7
TGTGCCAGCAGTAGGACTAGCGGGCGTATCTCCTACGAGCAGTACTTC
CASSRTSGRISYEQYF
>TRBV3-1|many|TRBD1|TRBJ1-6
TGTGCCAGCAGCCAAGATGGAGGGGGCGCCCCCAATTCACCCCTCCACTTT
CASSQDGGGAPNSPLHF
>TRBV3-1|many|TRBD1|TRBJ1-2
TGTGCCAGCAGCCCTGGACAGGGGGCCTATGGCTACACCTTC
CASSPGQGAYGYTF
>TRBV15|many|TRBD1|TRBJ1-2
TGTGCCACCAGCTTCAAGACAGGGGGAGGCTATGGCTACACCTTC
CATSFKTGGGYGYTF
>TRBV20-1|many|-|TRBJ2-7
TGCAGTGCTAGGCCGGGGCCCGAGCAGTACTTC
CSARPGPEQYF
>TRBV28|many|TRBD1|TRBJ1-4
TGTGCCAGCAGACCGGGGGGGACAGGGCAAGAAAAACTGTTTTTT
CASRPGGTGQEKLFF
>TRBV7-3|many|-|TRBJ2-2
TGTGCCAGCAGCTTAATGAGCGGTCGTTCGGCCGGGGAGCTGTTTTTT
CASSLMSGRSAGELFF
>TRBV20-1|many|TRBD2|TRBJ2-1
TGCAGTGAAAGCGGGGTCAACAATGAGCAGTTCTTC
CSESGVNNEQFF
>TRBV13|many|TRBD2|TRBJ2-1
TGTGCCAGCAGCCAAGGGACTAGCGCTTACAATGAGCAGTTCTTC
CASSQGTSAYNEQFF
>TRBV27|many|-|TRBJ2-1
TGTGCCAGCAGTTTAGCATACGGTGGGGAGCAGTTCTTC
CASSLAYGGEQFF
>TRBV14|many|-|TRBJ2-2
TGTGCCAGCAGCCAGGGAATATACACCGGGGAGCTGTTTTTT
CASSQGIYTGELFF
>TRBV6-5|many|-|TRBJ1-4
TGTGCCAGCAGTTCAACAGGTGCAACTAATGAAAAACTGTTTTTT
CASSSTGATNEKLFF
>TRBV20-1|many|TRBD1|TRBJ2-7
TGCAGTGCTAGAAGAGACAGGGGTGTCTACGAGCAGTACTTC
CSARRDRGVYEQYF
>TRBV2|many|-|TRBJ2-7
TGTGCCAGCCGGGGCGACTTAAGAATTTCGTACGAGCAGTACTTC
CASRGDLRISYEQYF
>TRBV9|-|-|TRBJ1-4
TGTGCCAGCAGCGTAGGAGGAGGGAGTGAAAAACTGTTTTTT
CASSVGGGSEKLFF
>TRBV10-3|many|-|TRBJ2-2
TGTGCCTCTCAACGCCGGGCCGCGAACACCGGGGAGCTGTTTTTT
CASQRRAANTGELFF
>TRBV11-2|-|TRBD1|TRBJ2-7
TGTGCCAGCAGCTTAGTGGGACAGGAGTCCTACGAGCAGTACTTC
CASSLVGQESYEQYF
>TRBV7-9|-|TRBD1|TRBJ2-7
TGTGCCAGCAGCTACAGGGGGCGGGAGCAGTACTTC
CASSYRGREQYF
>TRBV20-1|many|TRBD2|TRBJ2-3
TGCAGTGCTAGTCTTGCGGGAGGTAGAAGAGATACGCAGTATTTT
CSASLAGGRRDTQYF